This TCR beta chain was profiled in a study of shared clonotypes between healthy human individuals. This table comes from immunoSEQ multiplex PCR, and its TCRdb copy is limited to in-frame clones, with some not included. The sample has about 2.4 million clones; under 95% are singletons. The CDR3 has 16 amino acids. The trim removed 2 bases at V and 6 bases at J, leaving 13 bases unmatched. Germline V gives CDR1 MGHRA, CDR2 YSYEKL. Sequencing was performed on naive CD4+ T cells from PBMCs. Subset specified: CD45RA+ positively selected. This clonotype was sampled from a young man in good health. Some clones in this sample may be carry-over from other donors' samples. V gene TRBV4-1 combines with J gene TRBJ2-7; TRBD1 matches at 7 bases. CDR3 region: CASSQSRGRPGGEQYF. CDR3 bases: TGCGCCAGCAGCCAATCCCGGGGACGTCCAGGGGGCGAGCAGTACTTC.